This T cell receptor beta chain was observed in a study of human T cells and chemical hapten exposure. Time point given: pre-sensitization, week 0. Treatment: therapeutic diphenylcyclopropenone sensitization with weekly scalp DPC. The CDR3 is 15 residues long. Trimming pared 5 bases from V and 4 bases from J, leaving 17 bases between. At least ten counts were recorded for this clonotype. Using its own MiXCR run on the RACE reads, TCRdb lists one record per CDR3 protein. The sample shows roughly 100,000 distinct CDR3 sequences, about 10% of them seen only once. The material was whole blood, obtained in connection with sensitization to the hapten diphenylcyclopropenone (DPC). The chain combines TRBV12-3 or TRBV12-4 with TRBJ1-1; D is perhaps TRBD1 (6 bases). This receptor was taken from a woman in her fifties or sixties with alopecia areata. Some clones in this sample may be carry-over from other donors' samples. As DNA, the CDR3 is TGTGCCAGCAGTCAAGAGAGGGGGTCTAGCACTGAAGCTTTCTTT. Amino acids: CASSQERGSSTEAFF.